This T cell receptor beta chain came from a study of regulatory T cells in long-lasting Graves disease. For TCR beta, libraries came from iRepertoire HTBI primers and Arm-PCR of CDR3 regions. TCRdb processed the multiplex PCR reads anew with MiXCR; each CDR3 protein has one entry. The sample lists 500,000 to 700,000 distinct CDR3 sequences; roughly 30% were seen once. Time point denoted: persistent/refractory GD, antithyroid drugs over 5 years with positive TRAb. PBMC-derived RNA was used for the TCR library. Diagnoses of Graves' disease were made by American Thyroid Association guidelines. V shed 5 bases and J 6 bases; nucleotides not matched to a gene: 11. The germline CDR1 and CDR2 sequences are SGHNT and YENEEA. The CDR3 covers 15 residues.

The source is a female donor with Graves disease. The chain employs TRBV11-3 and TRBJ2-7, with 9 nucleotides matching TRBD1. Sequences were derived from peripheral blood mononuclear cells (PBMCs), sampled when the disease was refractory, from a patient treated with antithyroid drugs. The CDR3 nucleotides read TGTGCCAGCAGCCTCGGGGGACAGGGCGAGGGCGAGCAGTACTTC. Residues: CASSLGGQGEGEQYF.